The 32 T cell receptor beta chains listed next were all sequenced from one sample in a study of blood T cells in healthy people across ages. A second PCR, run for about 7 to 11 cycles, used a sample-barcoded 5' primer plus a J-beta primer mix. TCRdb independently ran MiXCR on the 5' RACE reads; one entry per CDR3 protein. The table has just over 1 million distinct CDR3 sequences, more than 35% seen once. Sequencing used blood. Receptors originate from a woman in her fifties or sixties in good health.

The chain employs TRBV20-1 and TRBJ2-1, with 10 bases fitting TRBD2. Looked up from germline, CDR1 is DFQATT and CDR2 is SNEGSKA (reference sequence). V trimming: 0 bases; J trimming: 2 bases; junction bases outside the gene matches: 7. CDR3 length: 17 residues. The CDR3 nucleotides are TGCAGTGCTAGAGATTTCAAGCGGGAGGGAACCTACAATGAGCAGTTCTTC. Translating gives CSARDFKREGTYNEQFF.

The gene calls are TRBV12-3 or TRBV12-4 and TRBJ2-5; TRBD2 aligns across 12 bases. CDR3 length equals 16 residues. V trimming: 7 bases; J trimming: 5 bases; junction bases outside the gene matches: 11. CDR3 protein: CASNNLAGGRMETQYF. The CDR3 DNA is TGTGCCAGCAACAATCTAGCGGGAGGGCGGATGGAGACCCAGTACTTC.

J is TRBJ2-3 and V is TRBV12-3 or TRBV12-4; 9 bases line up with TRBD1. V lost 5 bases to trimming and J lost 4 bases; unmatched junction nucleotides: 7. This CDR3 is 15 amino acids long. DNA for the CDR3: TGTGCCAGCAGTCCCCGACAGGGGGGGGCAGATACGCAGTATTTT. Translation: CASSPRQGGADTQYF.

V is TRBV9 and J is TRBJ1-2; D not resolved. The CDR3 consists of 14 residues. Germline CDR1 and CDR2: SGDLS and YYNGEE. With 4 bases removed from V and 2 bases from J, the gap between germline ends came to 12 bases. The DNA of the CDR3 is TGTGCCAGCAGCCCCCACGATGAGAACTATGGCTACACCTTC. Translating gives CASSPHDENYGYTF.

In its sample, this clonotype was seen a few times. The chain couples TRBV20-1 to TRBJ2-7, with 9 nucleotides matching TRBD2. CDR3 length: 14 amino acids. The V and J ends lost 3 bases and 0 bases, in that order; junction bases with no gene match: 3. The germline CDR1 and CDR2 sequences are DFQATT and SNEGSKA (reference sequence). CDR3 amino acids: CSARSGRFSYEQYF. In DNA, the CDR3 is TGCAGTGCTAGGAGCGGGAGGTTCTCCTACGAGCAGTACTTC.

This clonotype was seen more than once but under ten times. One end of the junction varies from germline; a read error may be responsible. The chain combines TRBV27 with TRBJ2-7; 11 bases match TRBD1. CDR3 length: 13 residues. From germline, CDR1 is MNHEY and CDR2 SMNVEV (reference sequence). CDR3 in amino acids: CAGSGQGAYEQYF. CDR3 nucleotide sequence: TGTGCCGGCAGTGGACAGGGGGCATACGAGCAGTACTTC.

This clonotype was picked up a small number of times. The chain employs TRBV29-1 and TRBJ2-7; no definite D call. This CDR3 has 11 amino acids. The germline V gene encodes CDR1 SQVTM and CDR2 ANQGSEA. The germline V and J ends were trimmed by 4 bases and 2 bases, with 6 bases remaining between them. The CDR3 region has the DNA TGCAGCGTTGCCGAAACCTACGAGCAGTACTTC. Protein sequence: CSVAETYEQYF.

This clonotype was seen a handful of times. The V call is TRBV9, the J call TRBJ2-7; no reliable D call. The CDR3 sequence is 14 residues long. CDR1 is SGDLS and CDR2 is YYNGEE in the germline V gene. Trimming shortened V by 4 bases and J by 0 bases, and 11 bases separated the two germline ends. CDR3 bases: TGTGCCAGCAGCCCCCGACGGAGCTCCTACGAGCAGTACTTC. This encodes CASSPRRSSYEQYF. Variable domain in full (rest from reference TRBV9 and TRBJ2-7): DSGVTQTPKHLITATGQRVTLRCSPRSGDLSVYWYQQSLDQGLQFLIQYYNGEERAKGNILERFSAQQFPDLHSELNLSSLELGDSALYFCASSPRRSSYEQYFGPGTRLTVT.

On this clonotype: An end of the junction differs from the germline gene, which may be a read error. The rearrangement links TRBV12-3 or TRBV12-4 to TRBJ2-3; no firm D call. This CDR3 comprises 15 residues. The CDR3 DNA reads TGTGTCAGCAGTTTAATCTCCAGCGGCACAGATACGCAGTATTTT. This encodes CVSSLISSGTDTQYF.

This sequence joins TRBV30 and TRBJ2-6; no reliable D call. Trimming took off 5 bases at V and 0 bases at J, with 11 bases between the two ends. The CDR3 spans 15 residues. The germline CDR1 and CDR2 sequences are GTSNPN and SVGIG (reference sequence). The CDR3 here is CAWWYSGSGANVLTF. Written as DNA, the CDR3 is TGTGCCTGGTGGTACAGTGGCTCTGGGGCCAACGTCCTGACTTTC.

This rearrangement joins TRBV19 to TRBJ2-7, with no clear D. This CDR3 comprises 14 residues. The germline gives CDR1 LNHDA, CDR2 SQIVND (reference sequence). V was pared by 2 bases and J by 0 bases, with 8 bases between. The CDR3 spells CASSIRYSSYEQYF. The CDR3 coding sequence is TGTGCCAGTAGTATACGGTACAGCTCCTACGAGCAGTACTTC.

The V call is TRBV25-1, the J call TRBJ1-2, with D unresolved. V was cut by 3 bases and J by 8 bases, with 13 bases left in between. Germline CDR1 and CDR2: MGHDK and SYGVNS. CDR3 length: 13 residues. The CDR3 bases are TGTGCCAGCAGTGAGAGTCTCCTAAGGGGCTACACCTTC. This sequence encodes CASSESLLRGYTF.

The chain employs TRBV27 and TRBJ1-5; D is unclear. CDR1 and CDR2 (germline): MNHEY, SMNVEV (reference sequence). Trimming took 5 bases from V and 0 from J, leaving 14 bases between them. The CDR3 has 16 residues. CDR3 loop: CASSPLGRNSNQPQHF. The CDR3 nucleotides are TGTGCCAGCAGTCCCCTCGGCAGAAATAGCAATCAGCCCCAGCATTTT.

The sample holds many counts of this clonotype. The V and J genes are TRBV25-1 and TRBJ2-5; tentatively, D is TRBD1 (6 bases). CDR1 is MGHDK and CDR2 is SYGVNS in the germline V gene. This CDR3 has 13 amino acids. Trimming stripped 4 bases from V and 2 bases from J, with 8 bases between. The CDR3 DNA follows: TGTGCCAGCAGTGGAACAGGGCAAGAGACCCAGTACTTC. Residues: CASSGTGQETQYF.

This clonotype was detected only a few times. The chain is built from TRBV29-1 and TRBJ2-7; 7 positions agree with TRBD2. The germline CDR1 and CDR2 sequences are SQVTM and ANQGSEA. The CDR3 sequence is 15 residues long. The ends lost 8 bases at V and 7 bases at J; junction bases unmatched: 20. Here the CDR3 reads CSSEEGGPRYNEQYF. CDR3 DNA sequence: TGCAGCTCGGAGGAGGGAGGGCCTAGATACAATGAGCAGTACTTC.

This clonotype has a count of ten or more. The chain employs TRBV7-9 and TRBJ2-7; 7 bases line up with TRBD1. The CDR3 loop spans 15 amino acids. The germline gives CDR1 SEHNR, CDR2 FQNEAQ (reference sequence). With V trimmed by 2 bases and J by 5 bases, 9 bases remained unmatched. The CDR3 coding sequence is TGTGCCAGCAGCTTAACGACAGGGTCTATCCACGAGCAGTACTTC. The encoded protein is CASSLTTGSIHEQYF.

The sample holds many counts of this clonotype. The CDR3 is CASSMGLGSYGYTF. In nucleotides, the CDR3 is TGTGCCAGTAGTATGGGGCTTGGGAGCTATGGCTACACCTTC. This chain connects TRBV19 to TRBJ1-2, with D perhaps matching TRBD1 (5 bases). Looked up from germline, CDR1 is LNHDA and CDR2 is SQIVND (reference sequence). This CDR3 is built from 14 residues. Trimming left V 3 bases short and J 4 bases short, with 12 bases between.

The chain couples TRBV29-1 to TRBJ2-5; D unresolved. This CDR3 has 13 residues. The germline CDR1 and CDR2 sequences are SQVTM and ANQGSEA. The germline V and J ends were trimmed by 2 bases and 1 base, with 8 bases remaining between them. The CDR3 nucleotides are TGCAGCGTTGAATTTGGAGTCCAAGAGACCCAGTACTTC. Translating it yields CSVEFGVQETQYF. Using reference TRBV29-1 and TRBJ2-5 for the parts outside the CDR3, the full variable domain is SAVISQKPSRDICQRGTSLTIQCQVDSQVTMMFWYRQQPGQSLTLIATANQGSEATYESGFVIDKFPISRPNLTFSTLTVSNMSPEDSSIYLCSVEFGVQETQYFGPGTRLLVL.

The chain employs TRBV5-1 and TRBJ2-3; D is ambiguous. Germline V CDR1 and CDR2: SGHRS, YFSETQ. V was cut by 4 bases and J by 5 bases, with 11 bases left in between. The CDR3 sequence is 13 residues long. The CDR3 here is CASSVEFGDTQYF. DNA for the CDR3: TGCGCCAGCAGCGTGGAGTTCGGAGATACGCAGTATTTT.

V usage is TRBV27 and J usage is TRBJ2-4; 12 positions agree with TRBD2. The assigned J gene may be wrong: the sequence end matches TRBJ2-5 better. Per the germline V gene, CDR1 is MNHEY and CDR2 is SMNVEV (reference sequence). The CDR3 sequence is 16 residues long. The CDR3 nucleotides read TGTGCCAGCAGTTTAAAAGCTAGCGGGAGGGAAGAGACCCAGTACTTC. It translates to CASSLKASGREETQYF.

The V gene is TRBV12-3 or TRBV12-4, the J gene TRBJ1-1; no clear D gene. The V end was cut by 2 bases, the J end by 3 bases, with 4 bases between. The CDR3 consists of 12 residues. CDR3 in amino acids: CASSLRYTEAFF. The CDR3, as DNA: TGTGCCAGCAGTTTACGATACACTGAAGCTTTCTTT.

This clonotype was seen only a few times. The chain employs TRBV6-5 and TRBJ2-3; 8 positions agree with TRBD1. Germline CDR1 MNHEY, CDR2 SVGAGI. This CDR3 region has 14 residues. Trimming cost V 5 bases and J 5 bases; bases outside gene matches: 6. The CDR3 nucleotides are TGTGCCAGCAGTCAGGACAGGGCCAGAGATACGCAGTATTTT. This encodes CASSQDRARDTQYF.

CDR3 in DNA: TGCAGTGCTAAGTCCGGGACTAGCACCCACGAGCAGTACTTC. Its translation is CSAKSGTSTHEQYF. The rearrangement links TRBV20-1 to TRBJ2-7, with TRBD2 matching 9 bases. The CDR3 has 14 amino acids. Trimming cost V 4 bases and J 5 bases; bases outside gene matches: 9. The germline V gene encodes CDR1 DFQATT and CDR2 SNEGSKA (reference sequence).

This rearrangement joins TRBV29-1 to TRBJ2-7; D not resolved. The CDR3 contains 11 residues. The germline CDR1 and CDR2 sequences are SQVTM and ANQGSEA. CDR3 sequence reads: CSLFYSYEQYF. The CDR3 region has the DNA TGCAGTCTTTTCTACTCCTACGAGCAGTACTTC.

The rearrangement joins TRBV28 to TRBJ2-1, with 10 bases fitting TRBD2. J lost 7 bases, V lost 6 bases, and 6 bases had no gene match. Germline CDR1 MDHEN, CDR2 SYDVKM. The CDR3 covers 14 residues. The CDR3 nucleotides read TGTGCCAGCAGCAGCTGGACTAGCGGAAATGAGCAGTTCTTC. Its translation is CASSSWTSGNEQFF.

The chain joins TRBV28 to TRBJ1-5; D gene uncertain. Germline CDR1 reads MDHEN; CDR2 reads SYDVKM. The CDR3 totals 12 residues. Trimming shortened V by 3 bases and J by 6 bases, and 6 bases separated the two germline ends. DNA of the CDR3: TGTGCCAGCAGTTTGCTGAGTCAGCCCCAGCATTTT. Its protein product is CASSLLSQPQHF.

The sample holds many counts of this clonotype. The V gene is TRBV29-1, the J gene TRBJ2-3; 8 bases map to TRBD1. Germline V gene sequence: CDR1 SQVTM, CDR2 ANQGSEA. J lost 6 bases, V lost 8 bases, and 7 bases had no gene match. The CDR3 runs to 12 residues. This chain's CDR3 is CSSGQGSDTQYF. The CDR3 bases are TGCAGCTCAGGACAGGGCTCCGATACGCAGTATTTT.

The gene calls are TRBV12-3 or TRBV12-4 and TRBJ1-2; no clear D. V lost 6 bases and J lost 8, with 22 bases in between. The length of the CDR3 is 15 residues. The CDR3 sequence: CASREEVVGVGGYTF. CDR3 DNA: TGTGCCAGCAGGGAAGAAGTCGTTGGGGTGGGCGGCTACACCTTC.

Here the CDR3 reads CSVGTGPNTEAFF. CDR3 coding DNA: TGCAGCGTAGGGACAGGGCCGAACACTGAAGCTTTCTTT. The V call is TRBV29-1, the J call TRBJ1-1, with 9 nucleotides matching TRBD1. V gave up 6 bases and J gave up 1 base; unmatched junction bases: 3. CDR3 length: 13 residues. In germline, CDR1 is SQVTM, CDR2 ANQGSEA. The entire variable domain, with the rest obtained from reference TRBV29-1 and TRBJ1-1, is as follows: SAVISQKPSRDICQRGTSLTIQCQVDSQVTMMFWYRQQPGQSLTLIATANQGSEATYESGFVIDKFPISRPNLTFSTLTVSNMSPEDSSIYLCSVGTGPNTEAFFGQGTRLTVV.

The V call is TRBV7-8, the J call TRBJ1-1; unclear D gene. V dropped 4 bases and J dropped 6 bases, with 15 bases sitting between them. The germline V gene encodes CDR1 SGHVS and CDR2 FQNEAQ. CDR3 length: 14 residues. In nucleotides, the CDR3 is TGTGCCAGCAGCTGGACGTCCGGGTCCGCTGAAGCTTTCTTT. It codes for CASSWTSGSAEAFF.

The chain carries TRBV12-3 or TRBV12-4 and TRBJ2-3; D tentatively fits TRBD1 or TRBD2 (5 bases each). Trimming left V 3 bases short and J 5 bases short, with 12 bases between. The CDR3 loop spans 14 amino acids. As DNA, the CDR3 is TGTGCCAGCAGTTTCACCCGGGGCTTAGATACGCAGTATTTT. Translated: CASSFTRGLDTQYF.

This rearrangement joins TRBV7-3 to TRBJ1-6; 7 positions match TRBD1. The germline CDR1 and CDR2 sequences are SGHTA and FQGTGA. There are 14 residues in the CDR3. Losses at the gene ends were 0 bases for V and 7 bases for J; bases not matched to a gene: 0. This chain's CDR3 is CASSLTGQNSPLHF. CDR3 DNA sequence: TGTGCCAGCAGCTTAACGGGACAGAATTCACCCCTCCACTTT. Drawing the rest from reference TRBV7-3 and TRBJ1-6, the complete variable domain is GAGVSQTPSNKVTEKGKYVELRCDPISGHTALYWYRQSLGQGPEFLIYFQGTGAADDSGLPNDRFFAVRPEGSVSTLKIQRTERGDSAVYLCASSLTGQNSPLHFGNGTRLTVT.